This T cell receptor (beta chain) was captured in a study of cytomegalovirus exposure and HLA in healthy donors (dated by TCRdb to about 2017). Study-wide context: According to an earlier analysis of a few hundred of the donors, about 179 million T cells yielded some 120 million unique TCR beta sequences and roughly 280 Gb of sequence data. The study was designed to test whether signatures of past pathogen exposure could be identified by cataloging public T cell receptors. Rather than drawing on any new phenotypic data, the later analysis identified candidate immune exposures from TCR beta sequences and the way those sequences occurred across donors. A later analysis re-examined previously published TCR beta repertoires from about 700 donors and added high-resolution HLA genotyping to investigate patterns of TCR occurrence. Five DR-DQ haplotypes were treated as single units for association and clustering because of strong linkage in the cohort. All discovery cohort repertoires had been generated using a single sequencing platform. A separate validation cohort of more than 100 different subjects was used in addition to the approximately 610-subject first cohort. The study combined high-throughput TCR immunosequencing, statistical association of individual TCRs with disease status, and machine learning to predict cytomegalovirus infection status. Donor age, sex, ethnicity and CMV serostatus were compiled together with the repertoire data. Using immunosequencing, the study profiled T cell repertoires from fewer than 850 subjects and related those repertoires to cytomegalovirus serostatus. In an earlier analysis of several hundred of the donors, high-throughput TCR beta sequencing was used to judge whether each TCR beta V gene segment behaved as functional or pseudogenic. In a later genetic analysis, genome-wide SNP genotypes for 398 of the 666 donors were used, and that subset was treated as a discovery cohort. HLA typing covered class I and class II loci at four-digit resolution. An early release covering roughly 580 HLA-typed donors comprised roughly 300 gigabases of sequencing data and roughly 86 million unique TCR sequences. Among the 398 genotyped donors, approximately 77% belonged to the genetic ancestry cluster associated with self-reported Caucasian donors. The number of donors typed differed by locus, with about 629-640 for A, B, C, DRB1 and DQB1, 522 for DQA1, some 570 for DPA1, and approximately 470 for DPB1. Among around 400 genotyped donors of the cohort, an average of around 250,000 unique TCR beta nucleotide sequences was sequenced per donor, of which about 19% were non-productive. Findings and caveats that apply to the study as a whole: Several of the top co-occurrence clusters appeared to be linked to parvovirus B19, influenza, CMV and Epstein-Barr virus, according to a later analysis. Because counts were too low, roughly 17 rarely observed V segments, including chromosome 9 orphons, were left out of the earlier analysis of some 640 of the donors. A further reported finding was that TCR beta sequences accurately predicted the HLA-A and HLA-B alleles for most subjects in the first cohort. Three of the identified cytomegalovirus-associated TCR beta chains were confirmed in vitro to be specific for cytomegalovirus antigens. In a later analysis, HLA-associated TCR beta chains were found to be more clonally expanded and to have lower generation probabilities than equally common non-associated chains. At a false discovery rate of 0.05, a later analysis linked under 20,000 TCR beta sequences to specific HLA alleles. A group of highly shared sequence variants was considered likely to be a technical artifact of the sequencing pipeline. The authors suggested that the approach could potentially be generalized to other disease states and immunological phenotypes. While some public TCRs were present in many individuals, most TCR sequences turned up only very rarely across donors. Cytomegalovirus status was reported to be diagnosed by the classifier with high specificity and sensitivity in both the original and validation cohorts. Roughly uniform sequencing depth across donors was assumed in presence/absence analyses, although this assumption may not hold. A later analysis found that TCR association rates varied across HLA loci, with DRB1 alleles showing the most associated TCRs and HLA-C alleles the fewest. In an earlier analysis of fewer than 700 of the donors, most TCR beta V segments appeared in productive rearrangements about 87% or about 30% of the time, broadly matching IMGT annotations. According to a later analysis, most CMV-associated TCR beta chains appeared to be HLA-restricted, and the HLA associations seemed to be driven largely by CMV exposure. An association between a missense DCLRE1C variant and V-gene and J-gene trimming of TCR beta chains was found in a later genetic analysis and replicated in an independent cohort. In this cohort, only TCR beta chains were sequenced, and detectable features were limited by the absence of alpha or paired-chain data. Some IMGT-functional V segments, including TRBV6-2 and TRBV6-3, could not be distinguished by the 87-base-pair reads and were therefore excluded. Because HLA typing was unavailable for some donors at each locus, only the typed subset was used in association tests. When HLA alleles, especially DR and DQ, strongly co-occurred, attributing TCR associations to individual alleles was difficult. The only immune exposure information available for the cohort was CMV serostatus. A total of about 180 TCR beta chains were listed by the study as associated with cytomegalovirus. According to a later genetic analysis, donors in an Asian-associated ancestry cluster had fewer N-insertions in productive TCRs than the approximately 700-donor mean. Linkage disequilibrium might explain the correlated functional status among segregating V segments, but an unknown experimental factor could not be excluded.

Library preparation was by the immunoSEQ multiplex PCR assay. For the multiplex PCR, a mixture combining 60 forward primers for TCR Vbeta segments and 13 reverse primers for TCR Jbeta segments was used. The CDR3 region of rearranged TCR beta genes was amplified from genomic DNA with a multiplex PCR assay. The amplified TCR beta libraries were sequenced on the Illumina HiSeq System as 87-base-pair reads. The original methods were these. A later analysis counted tens of millions of unique TCR beta chains across the approximately 700 repertoires, and roughly 9.9 million of these chains were shared by at least two donors. Raw reads were error-corrected and collapsed into unique sequences by a nearest-neighbor algorithm in which closely related sequences were merged to remove PCR and sequencing errors. Alignment of CDR3 sequences to IMGT reference sequences was used to assign V, D and J gene segments. For a sequence to be retained, a match of at least six nucleotides to both a V gene segment and a J gene segment was required. Rearrangements were classified as productive when the CDR3 lacked stop codons and remained in frame with V and J, and all other rearrangements were classified as non-productive. Following IMGT convention, CDR3 was defined as the stretch from the second conserved V-encoded cysteine to the conserved J-encoded phenylalanine. Sequences without an unambiguous match to a single V gene segment were excluded from the earlier analysis of about 630 of the donors. In an earlier analysis of several hundred of the donors, V segments were called functional above 56.7% productive rearrangements and were called segregating when the between-donor standard deviation exceeded 5%. A statistical classification framework was built to diagnose cytomegalovirus status from the catalog of TCR beta chain sequences. In a later analysis, TCR nucleotide sequences were compared against IMGT/GENE-DB human TR gene sequences so that V and J genes could be assigned. The TCRdist pipeline was used in a later analysis to assign CDR3 sequences and most-parsimonious VDJ recombination scenarios. A later analysis defined each TCR beta chain by its CDR3 amino acid sequence plus V-gene family, and excluded reads lacking a unique V-gene family. In a later analysis, around 600 highly shared, low-generation-probability nucleotide sequences were removed to address suspected cross-contamination and a sequencing artifact. For each public chain, a later analysis derived a clonal expansion index from normalized ranks of inferred template counts within each repertoire. A later analysis computed generation probabilities with a VDJ recombination model fitted to out-of-frame rearrangements, and checked the results against IGoR. In a later analysis, hypergeometric tests were used to score TCR-TCR, TCR-HLA and TCR-CMV co-occurrence, with a repertoire-size bias correction applied to TCR pairs. To estimate false discovery rates, a later analysis permuted the HLA or CMV assignments 20 times. A later analysis grouped co-occurring TCRs with DBSCAN, adding TCRdist sequence similarity when clustering within HLA-allele-positive subsets. Co-occurrence clustering excluded repertoires with fewer than 30,000 or more than 120,000 public chains, plus five with anomalous nucleotide sharing. TCRdb mirrors the immuneACCESS table, restricted to in-frame sequences. Some clones are absent from its copies; in checked studies, under half trace to an unresolved V gene, and the reason for the others is unknown. V and J calls plus clone size are reproduced from that table; the DNA served to infer D and trimming. For this sample the table gives 160,000 or so clones, of which 82% were detected only once. 6.6% of the sample goes to the ten largest clones.

As for this clone: Its antigen remains unidentified. No base quality values were provided; no much bigger clone lies one nucleotide off.

The CDR3 starts with the cysteine, ends with the phenylalanine, and has 13 residues. The CDR3 DNA has 39 bases and is translated from base 1. Between the V and J ends, shortened by 3 bases and 6 bases respectively, the junction contains 9 bases. The CDR1 and CDR2 encoded by the germline V gene (reference sequence) are GTSNPN and SVGIG. The cohort comprised more than 550 healthy bone marrow donors. At the time of sampling, every cohort member was nominally healthy, though immune exposures that went unrecorded were likely present. The donor tested CMV seropositive and was one of the 289 seropositive cohort members. A peripheral blood sample was collected from each donor, and TCR beta sequencing was performed on peripheral blood mononuclear cells. Genomic DNA was extracted from the blood cell samples with the Qiagen DNeasy Blood Extraction Kit.

The rearrangement joined TRBV30 to TRBJ1-6; the D gene identity is not certain. The sequence came from a woman aged 45-60 years in good health and CMV-seropositive. The sequencing input was PBMCs. The CDR3 protein sequence reads: CAWRLSVNSPLHF. The nucleotide sequence is TGTGCCTGGAGATTGTCGGTTAATTCACCCCTCCACTTT.